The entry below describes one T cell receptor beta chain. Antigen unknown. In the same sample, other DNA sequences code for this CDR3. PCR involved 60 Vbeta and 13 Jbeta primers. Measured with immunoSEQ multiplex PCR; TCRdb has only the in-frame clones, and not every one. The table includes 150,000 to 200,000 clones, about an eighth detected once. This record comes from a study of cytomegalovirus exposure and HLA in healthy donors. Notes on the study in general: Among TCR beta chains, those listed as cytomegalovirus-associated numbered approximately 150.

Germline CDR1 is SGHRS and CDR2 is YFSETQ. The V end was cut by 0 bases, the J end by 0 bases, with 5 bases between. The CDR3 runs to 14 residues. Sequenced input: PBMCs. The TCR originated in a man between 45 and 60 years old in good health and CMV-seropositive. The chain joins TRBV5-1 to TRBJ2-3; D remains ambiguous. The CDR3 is CASSLVTSTDTQYF. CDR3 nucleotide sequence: TGCGCCAGCAGCTTGGTGACTAGCACAGATACGCAGTATTTT.